This TCR beta chain was recorded in a study of T cells in narcolepsy. Whole-study context: Patients with NT1 or NT2 and healthy control donors were enrolled.

Broader study findings: Same-patient CSF and blood CD4+ T cell clonotypes included HCRT-specific and TRIB2-specific autoreactive ones.

Sequenced by immunoSEQ multiplex PCR; TCRdb stores in-frame clones only, minus some. The sample shows fewer than 25,000 clones, about 81% of them seen only once. Concerning this clone itself: Antigen: not known.

This CDR3 region has 16 residues. Trimming cost V 6 bases and J 1 base; bases outside gene matches: 5. Germline lookup yields CDR1 MNHEY and CDR2 SMNVEV (reference sequence). The sample comprised memory (CD45RA-) CD4+ T cells from blood. This clonotype was obtained from a human donor in good health. V gene TRBV27 combines with J gene TRBJ2-5, with 13 bases that match TRBD2. The CDR3 sequence is CASRELAGGPQETQYF. Written as DNA, the CDR3 is TGTGCCAGCAGGGAACTAGCGGGGGGGCCCCAAGAGACCCAGTACTTC.